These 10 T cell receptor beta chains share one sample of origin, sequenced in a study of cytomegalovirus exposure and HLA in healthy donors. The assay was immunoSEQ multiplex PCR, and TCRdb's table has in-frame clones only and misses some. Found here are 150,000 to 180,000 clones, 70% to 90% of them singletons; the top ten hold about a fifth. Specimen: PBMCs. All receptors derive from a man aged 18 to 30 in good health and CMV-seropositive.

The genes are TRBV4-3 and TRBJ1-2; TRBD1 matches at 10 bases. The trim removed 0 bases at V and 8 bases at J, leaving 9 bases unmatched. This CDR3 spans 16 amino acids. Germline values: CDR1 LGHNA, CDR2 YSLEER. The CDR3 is CASSQDRDRGRKGYTF. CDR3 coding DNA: TGCGCCAGCAGCCAAGACCGCGACAGGGGGCGAAAAGGCTACACCTTC.

CDR3 nucleotides: TGTGCCAGCAGTTCGGGACTAGCGGGGTCCCCTAGGGATACGCAGTATTTT. This sequence encodes CASSSGLAGSPRDTQYF. The chain recombines TRBV27 with TRBJ2-3; 13 nucleotides match TRBD2. Germline CDR1 and CDR2: MNHEY and SMNVEV (reference sequence). The CDR3 has 17 residues. Unmatched junction bases numbered 10, after V lost 4 bases and J lost 6 bases.

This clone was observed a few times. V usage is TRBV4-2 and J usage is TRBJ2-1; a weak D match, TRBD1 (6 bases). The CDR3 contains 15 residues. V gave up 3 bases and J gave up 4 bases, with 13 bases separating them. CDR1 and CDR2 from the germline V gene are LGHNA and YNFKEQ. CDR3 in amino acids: CASSQEYRVYNEQFF. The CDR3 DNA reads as TGTGCCAGCAGCCAGGAGTACAGGGTTTACAATGAGCAGTTCTTC.

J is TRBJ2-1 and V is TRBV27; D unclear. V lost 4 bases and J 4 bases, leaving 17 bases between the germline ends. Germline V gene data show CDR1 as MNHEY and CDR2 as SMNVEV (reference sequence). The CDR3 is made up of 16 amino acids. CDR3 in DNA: TGTGCCAGCAGTTCCCCCGAGAGGCTTGGGTACAATGAGCAGTTCTTC. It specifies CASSSPERLGYNEQFF.

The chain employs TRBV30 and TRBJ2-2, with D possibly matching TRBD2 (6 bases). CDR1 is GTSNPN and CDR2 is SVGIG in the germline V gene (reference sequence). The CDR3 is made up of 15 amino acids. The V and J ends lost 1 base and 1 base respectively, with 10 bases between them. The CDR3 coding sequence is TGTGCCTGGAGTGCCCTGGGGGGGAACACCGGGGAGCTGTTTTTT. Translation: CAWSALGGNTGELFF.

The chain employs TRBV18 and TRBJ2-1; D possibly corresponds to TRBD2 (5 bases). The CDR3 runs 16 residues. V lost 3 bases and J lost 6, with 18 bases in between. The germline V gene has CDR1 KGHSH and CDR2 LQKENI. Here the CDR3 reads CASSPDGSGWGNEQFF. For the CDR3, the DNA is TGTGCCAGCTCACCCGACGGATCGGGGTGGGGCAATGAGCAGTTCTTC.

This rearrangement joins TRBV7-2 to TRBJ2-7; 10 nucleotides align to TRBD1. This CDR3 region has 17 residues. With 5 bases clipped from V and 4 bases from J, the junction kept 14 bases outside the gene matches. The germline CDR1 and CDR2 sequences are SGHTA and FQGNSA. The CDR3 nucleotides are TGTGCCAGCAGCCAAAGGGTCTTGGACAGGGGGAGATACGAGCAGTACTTC. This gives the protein CASSQRVLDRGRYEQYF.

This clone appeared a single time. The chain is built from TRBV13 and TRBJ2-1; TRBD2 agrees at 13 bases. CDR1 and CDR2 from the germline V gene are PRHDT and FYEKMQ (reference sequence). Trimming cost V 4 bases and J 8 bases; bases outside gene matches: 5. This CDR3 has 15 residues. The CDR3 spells CASSSGLAGDHEQFF. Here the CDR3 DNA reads TGTGCCAGCAGCTCCGGACTAGCGGGAGACCATGAGCAGTTCTTC.

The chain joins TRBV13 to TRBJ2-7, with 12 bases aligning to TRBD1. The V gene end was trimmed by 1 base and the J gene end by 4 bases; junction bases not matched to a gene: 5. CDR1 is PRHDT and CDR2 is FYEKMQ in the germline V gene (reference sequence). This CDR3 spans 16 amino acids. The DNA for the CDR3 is TGTGCCAGCAGCTTAGCCGGGACAGGGGGCCGGTACGAGCAGTACTTC. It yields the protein CASSLAGTGGRYEQYF.

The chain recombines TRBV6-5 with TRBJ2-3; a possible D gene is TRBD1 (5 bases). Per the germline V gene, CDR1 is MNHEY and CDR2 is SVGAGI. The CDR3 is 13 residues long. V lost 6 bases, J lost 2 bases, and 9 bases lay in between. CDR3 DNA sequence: TGTGCCAGCAGGACAGATACCACAGATACGCAGTATTTT. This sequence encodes CASRTDTTDTQYF.